The 26 T cell receptor beta chains reported below all come from one sample, sequenced in a study of beta chain features in type 1 diabetes. Overall study findings and caveats: All four CD4+ subsets of Type 1 diabetes patients contained TCRB CDR3s that were moderately but significantly shorter.

Their target antigens are unknown. Every bit of the isolated RNA underwent reverse transcription, so sequencing read expressed TCRB transcripts. The repertoire was sequenced with immunoSEQ multiplex PCR; TCRdb's copy has only in-frame clones and lacks some. This table holds under 25,000 clones, 50% to 70% found once. Sequencing was done on a sample of stem cell memory CD4+ T cells from blood. The receptors were sampled from a man between 18 and 35 years old with type 1 diabetes.

The V gene is TRBV21-1, the J gene TRBJ2-3; the D call TRBD2 from the table was never checked on the DNA. TRBV21-1 is given as a pseudogene. The CDR3 covers 15 residues. CDR3 region: CASSEKLEHPDTQYF. CDR3 nucleotide sequence: TGTGCCAGCAGCGAAAAGCTGGAGCATCCAGATACGCAGTATTTT.

CDR3 DNA: TGCGCCAGCAGCCAAGTAGGACAGATTAATTCACCCCTCCACTTT. As protein: CASSQVGQINSPLHF. The genes are TRBV4-3 and TRBJ1-6; a weak D match, TRBD1 (6 bases). The ends were cut back, 1 base at V and 6 bases at J, with 10 bases in the middle. The CDR3 contains 15 residues. Germline CDR1 is LGHNA and CDR2 is YSLEER.

V gene TRBV2 combines with J gene TRBJ1-2; TRBD1 agrees at 7 bases. The CDR3 is 13 amino acids. V lost 7 bases to trimming and J lost 4 bases; unmatched junction nucleotides: 6. Germline CDR1 and CDR2: SNHLY and FYNNEI. The CDR3 DNA is TGTGCCAGCAAACCGGGACAGAGCTATGGCTACACCTTC. Protein sequence: CASKPGQSYGYTF.

The chain employs TRBV7-2 and TRBJ2-7; D gene unclear. Trimming removed 0 bases at V and 4 bases at J, with 7 bases between. The CDR3 totals 13 residues. CDR1 and CDR2 from the germline V gene are SGHTA and FQGNSA. Written as DNA, the CDR3 is TGTGCCAGCAGCTTAGCACTACCTTACGAGCAGTACTTC. Translation: CASSLALPYEQYF.

J is TRBJ2-7 and V is TRBV29-1; 9 nucleotides line up with TRBD1. The CDR3 has 12 amino acids. With 5 bases clipped from V and 3 bases from J, the junction kept 2 bases outside the gene matches. The V gene's germline CDR1 is SQVTM and CDR2 ANQGSEA. The CDR3 DNA follows: TGCAGCGTTAGGGGACAGGGCTACGAGCAGTACTTC. Translation gives CSVRGQGYEQYF.

In the case of this clone: An end of the junction differs from the germline gene, which may be a read error. V is TRBV18 and J is TRBJ2-1; no definite D call. Germline values: CDR1 KGHSH, CDR2 LQKENI. The CDR3 extends over 10 amino acids. CDR3 in amino acids: CASSYNEQFF. The CDR3 nucleotides are TGTGCTAGCTCCTACAATGAGCAGTTCTTC.

This clone was seen more than once but under ten times. The genes are TRBV18 and TRBJ1-6, with 7 bases lining up with TRBD1. The CDR3 consists of 15 residues. Germline V gene data show CDR1 as KGHSH and CDR2 as LQKENI. Trimming removed 0 bases from V and 9 bases from J; junction bases left unmatched: 5. As DNA, the CDR3 is TGTGCCAGCTCACCACCCGACAGGGAGGCTTCACCCCTCCACTTT. It is translated as CASSPPDREASPLHF.

This clone has more than one count but fewer than ten. The chain is built from TRBV4-1 and TRBJ2-5; D possibly corresponds to TRBD1 (6 bases). The V and J ends lost 4 bases and 2 bases respectively, with 14 bases between them. The CDR3 has 15 residues. Germline V gives CDR1 MGHRA, CDR2 YSYEKL. Here the CDR3 reads CASSPGASGQETQYF. The CDR3 DNA sequence: TGCGCCAGCAGCCCAGGGGCGAGCGGTCAAGAGACCCAGTACTTC.

The rearrangement joins TRBV5-1 to TRBJ2-7; maybe TRBD1 (5 bases). The CDR3 is made up of 14 amino acids. Germline assignment: CDR1 SGHRS and CDR2 YFSETQ. Trimming took off 4 bases at V and 2 bases at J, with 13 bases between the two ends. Here the CDR3 DNA reads TGCGCCAGCAGCACCGGACGGACAACCTACGAGCAGTACTTC. This codes for CASSTGRTTYEQYF.

This sequence joins TRBV5-6 and TRBJ1-5; 8 nucleotides match TRBD1. The J segment lost 0 bases and the V segment lost 1 base, leaving 12 bases of the junction unmatched. Germline V gene lookup returns CDR1 SGHDT and CDR2 YYEEEE. The CDR3 length is 19 residues. In nucleotides, the CDR3 is TGTGCCAGCAGCTTGACGGACAGGGCCGGGGTTGTTAGCAATCAGCCCCAGCATTTT. Amino acid sequence: CASSLTDRAGVVSNQPQHF.

The chain joins TRBV10-2 to TRBJ2-5, with D maybe TRBD1 (6 bases). The ends were cut back, 4 bases at V and 5 bases at J, with 14 bases in the middle. Germline CDR1 WSHSY, CDR2 SAAADI. CDR3 length: 14 residues. CDR3 residues: CASSVLGGWETQYF. The CDR3 DNA is TGCGCCAGCAGTGTCCTAGGGGGTTGGGAGACCCAGTACTTC.

The chain combines TRBV7-2 with TRBJ2-1; 7 bases are a match to TRBD2. This CDR3 comprises 15 residues. CDR1 SGHTA and CDR2 FQGNSA come from the germline V gene. The V segment lost 1 base and the J segment 6 bases; nucleotides outside the gene matches: 6. CDR3 protein: CASSLEVGLSNEQFF. The CDR3 DNA is TGTGCCAGCAGCTTAGAGGTGGGACTAAGCAATGAGCAGTTCTTC.

The chain recombines TRBV25-1 with TRBJ2-7; D is unclear. Germline V lookup: CDR1 MGHDK, CDR2 SYGVNS. The CDR3 has 11 residues. The V end was cut by 4 bases, the J end by 9 bases, with 10 bases between. The CDR3 reads CASSGGRLQYF. In DNA, the CDR3 is TGTGCCAGCAGTGGCGGCCGGTTGCAGTACTTC.

This clone was found a few times. This chain uses TRBV5-6 with TRBJ2-7; D is possibly TRBD2 (5 bases). CDR3 length: 16 amino acids. The V end lost 3 bases, the J end lost 8 bases, and 24 bases lay between the germline ends. Germline V gives CDR1 SGHDT, CDR2 YYEEEE. This CDR3 reads CASSSGRRGSWLKQYF. The CDR3 nucleotides read TGTGCCAGCAGCTCAGGTCGGAGAGGGTCGTGGTTGAAGCAGTACTTC.

The rearrangement uses TRBV11-3 and TRBJ1-1, with D unresolved. Germline CDR1 SGHNT, CDR2 YENEEA. CDR3 length equals 15 residues. Trimming took 6 bases from V and 1 from J, leaving 15 bases between them. CDR3 amino acids: CASSPRPGKNTEAFF. The CDR3 nucleotides read TGTGCCAGCAGTCCTCGCCCGGGTAAGAACACTGAAGCTTTCTTT.

The chain uses TRBV30 and TRBJ1-1, with D possibly being TRBD1 (6 bases). V was shortened by 5 bases and J by 1 base, with 11 bases between the two germline ends. Germline V gene sequence: CDR1 GTSNPN, CDR2 SVGIG (reference sequence). The CDR3 spans 13 residues. The CDR3 protein is CAWEGQRNTEAFF. The CDR3 DNA follows: TGTGCCTGGGAAGGACAGAGGAACACTGAAGCTTTCTTT.

The J gene is TRBJ2-1, the V gene TRBV15, with TRBD2 matching over 12 bases. The ends lost 0 bases at V and 4 bases at J; junction bases unmatched: 10. The CDR3 totals 19 residues. Germline CDR1 reads LNHNV; CDR2 reads YYDKDF (reference sequence). The CDR3 loop reads CATSRERGLTSGSYNEQFF. For the CDR3, the DNA is TGTGCCACCAGCAGAGAGAGGGGACTGACTAGCGGGAGTTACAATGAGCAGTTCTTC.

This clone was observed a single time. The chain recombines TRBV19 with TRBJ1-2; D perhaps matches TRBD1 (6 bases). Germline V gives CDR1 LNHDA, CDR2 SQIVND (reference sequence). Trimming removed 7 bases from V and 6 bases from J, with 18 bases in between. This CDR3 is 14 amino acids long. The CDR3 nucleotides read TGTGCCAGTAATATCGGGCAGGGGATGAATGGCTACACCTTC. Its translation: CASNIGQGMNGYTF.

A remark on this clone: The junction differs from germline at one of its ends, possibly a read error. The chain links TRBV5-4 to TRBJ2-3, with TRBD2 identical over 11 bases. The CDR3 is 16 amino acids. Germline V gene lookup returns CDR1 SGHNT and CDR2 YYREEE (reference sequence). CDR3 sequence (DNA): TGTGCCGGCAGCTTGCGGTCTAGCGGGAGGACAGATACGCAGTATTTT. This sequence encodes CAGSLRSSGRTDTQYF. Full variable domain (outside the CDR3, taken from reference TRBV5-4 and TRBJ2-3): ETGVTQSPTHLIKTRGQQVTLRCSSQSGHNTVSWYQQALGQGPQFIFQYYREEENGRGNFPPRFSGLQFPNYSSELNVNALELDDSALYLCAGSLRSSGRTDTQYFGPGTRLTVL.

J is TRBJ2-6 and V is TRBV5-6; maybe TRBD2 (6 bases). Trimming cost V 0 bases and J 5 bases, with 9 bases left between them. The CDR3 totals 15 residues. Germline V CDR1 and CDR2: SGHDT, YYEEEE. The CDR3 loop reads CASSLGGDWANVLTF. The CDR3 DNA follows: TGTGCCAGCAGCTTGGGAGGGGACTGGGCCAACGTCCTGACTTTC.

The V call is TRBV5-1, the J call TRBJ2-1; D is perhaps TRBD2 (5 bases). CDR1 is SGHRS and CDR2 is YFSETQ in the germline V gene. The CDR3 runs to 17 residues. Between the trimmed V and J ends, which lost 0 bases and 0 bases, there was a span of 13 bases. CDR3 protein: CASSLGLALSSYNEQFF. CDR3 coding DNA: TGCGCCAGCAGCTTGGGGTTAGCGCTGAGCTCCTACAATGAGCAGTTCTTC.

This sequence joins TRBV5-1 and TRBJ2-1; perhaps TRBD1 as D (6 bases). The CDR3 length is 17 residues. Germline CDR1 and CDR2: SGHRS and YFSETQ. The germline V and J ends were trimmed by 4 bases and 1 base, with 18 bases remaining between them. CDR3 protein: CASSTYGQYGSYNEQFF. CDR3 in DNA: TGCGCCAGCAGCACCTACGGACAGTATGGTTCCTACAATGAGCAGTTCTTC.

As for this clone: Other DNA sequences within the sample encode an identical CDR3. The gene calls are TRBV5-1 and TRBJ2-7, with 11 nucleotides matching TRBD2. Per the germline V gene, CDR1 is SGHRS and CDR2 is YFSETQ. The trim removed 1 base at V and 1 base at J, leaving 4 bases unmatched. The CDR3 is 16 amino acids. The DNA for the CDR3 is TGCGCCAGCAGCTTGACTAGCGGGGGCTTATCCTACGAGCAGTACTTC. Translated: CASSLTSGGLSYEQYF.

The rearrangement links TRBV29-1 to TRBJ2-5; 12 bases fit TRBD2. With the DNA end fitting TRBJ2-7 better, the J assignment may be wrong. The length of the CDR3 is 15 residues. The germline V gene encodes CDR1 SQVTM and CDR2 ANQGSEA. The CDR3 sequence: CSVAQPSGGGYEQYF. As DNA, the CDR3 is TGCAGCGTTGCCCAACCTAGCGGGGGGGGGTACGAGCAGTACTTC.

The genes are TRBV5-7 and TRBJ2-6, with D perhaps TRBD1 (6 bases). TRBV5-7 is reported as an ORF; its role is uncertain. Trimming took 2 bases from V and 0 from J, leaving 12 bases between them. The CDR3 extends over 17 amino acids. This CDR3 is CASSFRTDYSGANVLTF. The CDR3 DNA sequence: TGTGCCAGCAGCTTCCGGACAGATTACTCTGGGGCCAACGTCCTGACTTTC.

The chain recombines TRBV9 with TRBJ1-2; TRBD1 is a possible D gene (6 bases). There are 12 residues in the CDR3. CDR1 is SGDLS and CDR2 is YYNGEE in the germline V gene. V lost 5 bases and J 6 bases, leaving 11 bases between the germline ends. CDR3 sequence reads: CASRGGDHGYTF. In DNA, the CDR3 is TGTGCCAGCAGAGGGGGTGATCATGGCTACACCTTC. Full variable domain (remainder filled in from reference TRBV9 and TRBJ1-2): DSGVTQTPKHLITATGQRVTLRCSPRSGDLSVYWYQQSLDQGLQFLIQYYNGEERAKGNILERFSAQQFPDLHSELNLSSLELGDSALYFCASRGGDHGYTFGSGTRLTVV.